Sequencing of this T cell receptor (beta chain) was carried out in a study of a mutant IDH1 vaccine in newly diagnosed glioma. Turning to the study itself: Of treated patients, 62.5% were men and about 40% women, averaging roughly 42 years. Patients' prior therapy spanned radiotherapy, temozolomide, or both; most underwent both. V12 fell at week 35 and V13, the study end, at week 47.

Time point described: week 47, end of study. A 20-mer mutant IDH1 peptide at 300 ug was injected subcutaneously with topical imiquimod. There were new WHO grade 3 or 4 astrocytomas in the donors, and these were IDH1-mutant and ATRX-lost. Remarks on this clone: Its antigen is unidentified.

The ends were cut back, 5 bases at V and 7 bases at J, with 21 bases in the middle. This CDR3 contains 16 residues. Germline loops: CDR1 SGHVS, CDR2 FQNEAQ. Clones were sequenced by immunoSEQ multiplex PCR, and TCRdb holds only the in-frame ones, with some missing. The repertoire holds tens of thousands of clones, over 70% seen once, with 5.3% in the top ten. The chain couples TRBV7-8 to TRBJ1-5; tentative D call: TRBD1 (5 bases). The TCR originated in a man aged 50-59 years with glioma. This material consisted of PBMCs, taken from a glioma patient whose treatment included an IDH1 peptide vaccine. CDR3 DNA: TGTGCCAGCAGCCCCCCGGGGGTGGGGACCAGGCAGCCCCAGCATTTT. This encodes CASSPPGVGTRQPQHF.